This TCR beta chain was captured in a study of blood T cell repertoires in COVID-19. The overall study: Sites across the United States, Italy and Spain contributed samples from acute and convalescent COVID-19. PBMCs, B-cell-depleted T cells, or T cells provided the cDNA or gDNA that made up the material.

As originally analysed: Reference gene primer amplification in the assay estimated nucleated cell counts. Measured with immunoSEQ multiplex PCR; TCRdb has only the in-frame clones, and not every one. That table furnishes V, J and clone size, whereas the DNA furnished D and trimming. The profile shows 250,000 or so clones, about 87% of them singletons. CDR1 MGHRA and CDR2 YSYEKL come from the germline V gene. The CDR3 is made up of 14 amino acids. Germline trimming cut 4 bases from V and 2 bases from J; bases unmatched to any gene: 3. V is TRBV4-1 and J is TRBJ2-7; 9 bases agree with TRBD1. Sequenced material: peripheral blood. The receptor comes from a woman between 40 and 50 years old who had recovered from COVID-19. As DNA, the CDR3 is TGCGCCAGCAGCCCCCGGGACAGGGCCTACGAGCAGTACTTC. This translates into CASSPRDRAYEQYF.